Listed here is a single T cell receptor (beta chain). Source study methods: Reference gene primer amplification yielded estimated nucleated cell counts. Profiling relied on immunoSEQ multiplex PCR, and the TCRdb table lists in-frame clones only, not all of them. That table furnishes V, J and clone size, whereas the DNA furnished D and trimming. This table holds 450,000 or so clones, roughly 89% found once. The data stem from a study of blood T cell repertoires in COVID-19. Study-level background: Whether acute or convalescent, the COVID-19 samples came from the United States, Italy and Spain. From T cells, B-cell-depleted T cells, or PBMCs came the material, which was cDNA or gDNA.

It was during active infection that Seattle patients were enrolled and then longitudinally followed. V was trimmed by 0 bases and J by 4 bases, leaving 10 bases between them. From germline, CDR1 is SGHVS and CDR2 FNYEAQ. This CDR3 region has 15 residues. Sequenced: peripheral blood. The V gene is TRBV7-6, the J gene TRBJ2-1; D may be TRBD1 (6 bases). The clonotype originates from a man aged 18 to 30 with COVID-19, enrolled during active disease. In DNA, the CDR3 is TGTGCCAGCAGCTTAGCCAGGGGCCGTTACAATGAGCAGTTCTTC. It translates to CASSLARGRYNEQFF.